These T cell receptor beta chains were read from a single sample in a study of OX40 agonist ivuxolimab in advanced cancers. Clones were read by immunoSEQ multiplex PCR, and TCRdb kept only the in-frame ones, dropping some. The table includes around 87,000 clones, roughly 94% detected once. The sample in question was CD4+ or CD8+ T cells sorted from blood, obtained in a trial of the OX40 agonist ivuxolimab. These receptors all stem from an adult with an advanced solid tumor such as melanoma, head and neck, liver or kidney cancer. CDR3s include the opening cysteine and the closing phenylalanine or tryptophan. A D gene is named only where the DNA matches it firmly. Some rows mark clone size as missing; the rest say once, few, many or name a class of expanded clone.

NA	TRBJ1-1	TRBD1	TRBV15	TGTGCCACCAGCAGGGACCGACAGGGATCTTTCTTT	CATSRDRQGSFF
once	TRBJ2-3	TRBD1	TRBV6-5	TGTGCCAGCAGTTACTCAGGGACAGGCCCCACAGATACGCAGTATTTT	CASSYSGTGPTDTQYF
NA	TRBJ1-2	NA	TRBV29-1	TGCAGCGTTGAAGAAAGGTTACGTGGGGGAAACTATGGCTACACCTTC	CSVEERLRGGNYGYTF
NA	TRBJ1-3	NA	TRBV4-3	TGCGCCAGCAGCGAGACCCAGGGCTCTGGAAACACCATATATTTT	CASSETQGSGNTIYF
NA	TRBJ2-1	NA	TRBV5-4	TGTGCCAGCAGCTTGGGTTGGGGAGGTGGGGAGCAGTTCTTC	CASSLGWGGGEQFF
NA	TRBJ2-1	NA	TRBV29-1	TGCAGCGTTGAAGATGGGAGGACCTCCTACAATGAGCAGTTCTTC	CSVEDGRTSYNEQFF
once	TRBJ2-5	NA	TRBV6-1	TGTGCCAGCAGTGAAGGTAGGGGGAGTCCAGAACAAGAGACCCAGTACTTC	CASSEGRGSPEQETQYF
NA	TRBJ2-1	NA	TRBV11-2	TGTGCCAGCAGCTGGGACGCGGGATGGGATGAGCAGTTCTTC	CASSWDAGWDEQFF
NA	TRBJ2-5	TRBD2	TRBV11-2	TGTGCCAGCAGCTCCTTTCGAGCGGGGGGGCGGGAGACCCAGTACTTC	CASSSFRAGGRETQYF
NA	TRBJ1-6	TRBD1	TRBV7-6	TGTGCCAGCAGCTTACCGGGGACAGGGCCCCTCCACTTT	CASSLPGTGPLHF
NA	TRBJ1-4	TRBD1	TRBV5-6	TGTGCCAGCAGCTCGTTTCCGGGACAGGGTCCAAAACTGTTTTTT	CASSSFPGQGPKLFF
NA	TRBJ2-7	NA	TRBV5-1	TGCGCCAGCAGCTCCCCGGCGCGGGGAATCTCCTACGAGCAGTACTTC	CASSSPARGISYEQYF
NA	TRBJ1-1	NA	TRBV5-6	TGTGCCAGCAGCTGGCTCCGGGGTTCGGAAGCTTTCTTT	CASSWLRGSEAFF
NA	TRBJ2-7	NA	TRBV4-2	TGTGCCAGCAGCCAAGAAGGACAGAGCTCCTACGAGCAGTACTTC	CASSQEGQSSYEQYF
NA	TRBJ2-3	NA	TRBV14	TGTGCCAGCAGCCAAGCGGCAGGGGCCCTCGCAGATACGCAGTATTTT	CASSQAAGALADTQYF
NA	TRBJ2-7	NA	TRBV5-4	TGTGCCAGCAGCCCATCCGGGGTTCCTTACGAGCAGTACTTC	CASSPSGVPYEQYF
NA	TRBJ1-2	TRBD1	TRBV6-5	TGTGCCAGCACGACAGGGAGCTATGGCTACACCTTC	CASTTGSYGYTF
NA	TRBJ2-3	TRBD2	TRBV4-3	TGCGCCAGCAGCCCCCTCGGACTAGCGGGGCGCAGCACAGATACGCAGTATTTT	CASSPLGLAGRSTDTQYF
NA	TRBJ2-2	NA	TRBV7-9	TGTGCCAGCAGCTTACGAGGTACAATGAACACCGGGGAGCTGTTTTTT	CASSLRGTMNTGELFF
NA	TRBJ1-5	NA	TRBV12-1	TGTGCCAGCAGCTCCCCAACGGGGCAGCCCAATCAGCCCCAGCATTTT	CASSSPTGQPNQPQHF
NA	TRBJ2-7	NA	TRBV5-6	TGTGCCAGCAGCTTTCCGGGACACCGGAACGAGCAGTACTTC	CASSFPGHRNEQYF
NA	TRBJ2-5	TRBD1	TRBV12-5	TGTGCTAGTTACCCAGGGGGAGCCCGGGAGACCCAGTACTTC	CASYPGGARETQYF
NA	TRBJ1-1	NA	TRBV6-5	TGTGCCAGCAGCTACTCGACCCGGGGCACTGAAGCTTTCTTT	CASSYSTRGTEAFF
NA	TRBJ2-1	NA	TRBV27	TGTGCCAGCAGTTTATCGGGACGTGGTGAGCAGTTCTTC	CASSLSGRGEQFF
NA	TRBJ2-5	TRBD1	TRBV9	TGTGCCAGCAGCCCTCGACAGGGGCCCACACAAGAGACCCAGTACTTC	CASSPRQGPTQETQYF
once	TRBJ2-3	NA	TRBV14	TGTGCCAGCAGCATGTCCCATACGCAGTATTTT	CASSMSHTQYF
NA	TRBJ2-7	TRBD1	TRBV9	TGTGCCAGCAGCGTAGGGGCAGGGGGCGGGTTCGAGCAGTACTTC	CASSVGAGGGFEQYF
NA	TRBJ1-1	NA	TRBV11-2	TGTGCCAGCAGCCTCCGCAACAGCGCTGAAGCTTTCTTT	CASSLRNSAEAFF
NA	TRBJ1-2	NA	TRBV4-3	TGCGCCAGCAGCCCCACGACAGAGTATGGCTACACCTTC	CASSPTTEYGYTF
once	TRBJ2-7	NA	TRBV5-6	TGTGCCAGCAGCTTGCGAGGGGGACAAAGCTCCTACGAGCAGTACTTC	CASSLRGGQSSYEQYF
NA	TRBJ1-1	NA	TRBV7-3	TGTGCCAGCAGCTTGGTAGGGAACACTGAAGCTTTCTTT	CASSLVGNTEAFF
NA	TRBJ2-3	TRBD2	TRBV27	TGTGCCAGCAGTTTAGTAGCGGGAGGGGATACGCAGTATTTT	CASSLVAGGDTQYF
NA	TRBJ1-5	NA	TRBV6-5	TGTGCCAGCTCCGATGGCGACAGTCTCAATCAGCCCCAGCATTTT	CASSDGDSLNQPQHF
NA	TRBJ2-7	TRBD1	TRBV29-1	TGCAGCGTTGAAACGGGACAGGTGAACTACGAGCAGTACTTC	CSVETGQVNYEQYF
NA	TRBJ2-2	NA	TRBV7-9	TGTGCCAGCAGCTCGACGCGGACTCCCGTCGGGGAGCTGTTTTTT	CASSSTRTPVGELFF
NA	TRBJ1-2	TRBD1	TRBV9	TGTGCCAGCAGCGTATCGAAAGGGACAGTTCCCGGCGGGCCCTATGGCTACACCTTC	CASSVSKGTVPGGPYGYTF
NA	TRBJ2-2	NA	TRBV7-8	TGTGCCAGCAGCTTAGGGTCTAGGAGAGGGGGCGGGGAGCTGTTTTTT	CASSLGSRRGGGELFF
NA	TRBJ2-2	NA	TRBV19	TGTGCCAGTATGGACCGTCTCTACGCCGGGGAGCTGTTTTTT	CASMDRLYAGELFF
few	TRBJ1-1	NA	TRBV30	TGTGCCTGGAGTACAGGGATGAACACTGAAGCTTTCTTT	CAWSTGMNTEAFF
NA	TRBJ1-2	TRBD1	TRBV7-8	TGTGCCAGCAGCTTAGTAGTTTTTCAGGAGACAGGGGGCGCAGGTGGCTACACCTTC	CASSLVVFQETGGAGGYTF
NA	TRBJ2-2	NA	TRBV4-3	TGCGCCAGCAGCTCCTTAGGTACCGGGGAGAACACCGGGGAGCTGTTTTTT	CASSSLGTGENTGELFF
NA	TRBJ2-1	NA	TRBV4-1	TGCGCCAGCAGCCACCTACAAGGGGCAGGGAACCACGCGGCGTTCTTC	CASSHLQGAGNHAAFF
once	TRBJ2-7	NA	TRBV29-1	TGCAGCGTTGAGGTTTCAGGCGCTCCTTACGAGCAGTACTTC	CSVEVSGAPYEQYF
NA	TRBJ2-2	NA	TRBV5-6	TGTGCCAGCAGCTTGGGAGAGCCGGGCACCGGGGAGCTGTTTTTT	CASSLGEPGTGELFF
NA	TRBJ2-5	NA	TRBV10-1	TGCGCCAGCAGCGCCGGTAGGAGGACGCAAGAGACCCAGTACTTC	CASSAGRRTQETQYF
NA	TRBJ2-3	NA	TRBV7-8	TGTGCCAGCAGCTTAGTATCGGCAGGGAGCACAGATACGCAGTATTTT	CASSLVSAGSTDTQYF
NA	TRBJ1-3	NA	TRBV6-5	TGTGCCAGCAGCCAAGGGTTCGGAAACACCATATATTTT	CASSQGFGNTIYF
NA	TRBJ1-1	TRBD1	TRBV6-5	TGTGCCAGCAGTTATGGGCAGGGGGCTTCTGAAGCTTTCTTT	CASSYGQGASEAFF